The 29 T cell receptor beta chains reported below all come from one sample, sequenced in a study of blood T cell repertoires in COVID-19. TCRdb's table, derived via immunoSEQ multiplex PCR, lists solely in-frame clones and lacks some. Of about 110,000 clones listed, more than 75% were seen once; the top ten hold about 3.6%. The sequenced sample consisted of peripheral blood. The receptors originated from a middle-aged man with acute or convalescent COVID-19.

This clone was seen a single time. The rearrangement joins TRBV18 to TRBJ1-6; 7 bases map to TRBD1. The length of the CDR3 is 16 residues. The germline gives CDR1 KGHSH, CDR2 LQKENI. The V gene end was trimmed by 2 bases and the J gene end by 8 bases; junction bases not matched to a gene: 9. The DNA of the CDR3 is TGTGCCAGCTCACCAACAGAGGACAGGCGGGATTCACCCCTCCACTTT. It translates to CASSPTEDRRDSPLHF.

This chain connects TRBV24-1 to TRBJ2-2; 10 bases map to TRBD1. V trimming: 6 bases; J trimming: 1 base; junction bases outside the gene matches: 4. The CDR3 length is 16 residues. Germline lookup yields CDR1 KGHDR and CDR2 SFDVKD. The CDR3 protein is CATSIGQGGNTGELFF. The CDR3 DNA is TGTGCCACCAGTATAGGACAGGGGGGGAACACCGGGGAGCTGTTTTTT.

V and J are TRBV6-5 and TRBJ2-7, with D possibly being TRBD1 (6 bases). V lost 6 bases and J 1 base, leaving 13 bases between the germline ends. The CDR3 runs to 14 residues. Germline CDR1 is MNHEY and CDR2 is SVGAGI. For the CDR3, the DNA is TGTGCCAGCAGACCCCGACAGGATTCCTACGAGCAGTACTTC. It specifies CASRPRQDSYEQYF.

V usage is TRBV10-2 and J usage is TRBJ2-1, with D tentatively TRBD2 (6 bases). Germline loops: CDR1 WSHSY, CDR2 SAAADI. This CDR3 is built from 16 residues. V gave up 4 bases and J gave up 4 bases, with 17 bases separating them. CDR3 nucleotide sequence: TGCGCCAGCAGTGCGCTGGGCGGGGCTGGATACAATGAGCAGTTCTTC. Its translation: CASSALGGAGYNEQFF.

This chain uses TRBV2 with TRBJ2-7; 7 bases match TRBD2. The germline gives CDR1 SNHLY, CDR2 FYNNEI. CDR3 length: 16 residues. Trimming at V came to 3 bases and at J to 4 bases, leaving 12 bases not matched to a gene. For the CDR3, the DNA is TGTGCCAGCAGTGACCCTCCGACTAGCTACAAATACGAGCAGTACTTC. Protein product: CASSDPPTSYKYEQYF.

CDR3: CASSSVAGGNTQYF. The DNA of the CDR3 is TGTGCCAGCAGCTCGGTAGCGGGGGGTAATACGCAGTATTTT. V usage is TRBV7-9 and J usage is TRBJ2-3, with 10 bases fitting TRBD2. There are 14 residues in the CDR3. The V gene's germline CDR1 is SEHNR and CDR2 FQNEAQ (reference sequence). The V gene end was trimmed by 4 bases and the J gene end by 7 bases; junction bases not matched to a gene: 5.

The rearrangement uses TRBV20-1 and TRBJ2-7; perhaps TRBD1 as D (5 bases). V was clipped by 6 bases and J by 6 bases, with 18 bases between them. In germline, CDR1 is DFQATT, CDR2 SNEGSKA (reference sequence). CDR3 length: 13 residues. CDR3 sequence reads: CSASKSGLSEQYF. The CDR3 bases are TGCAGTGCGAGTAAATCAGGGTTATCCGAGCAGTACTTC.

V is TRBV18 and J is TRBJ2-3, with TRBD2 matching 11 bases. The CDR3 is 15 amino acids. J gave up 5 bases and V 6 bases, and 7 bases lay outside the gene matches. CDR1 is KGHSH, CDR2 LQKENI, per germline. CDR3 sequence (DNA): TGTGCCAGCTCCGTAGCGGGGGGGCCGGGAGATACGCAGTATTTT. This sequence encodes CASSVAGGPGDTQYF.

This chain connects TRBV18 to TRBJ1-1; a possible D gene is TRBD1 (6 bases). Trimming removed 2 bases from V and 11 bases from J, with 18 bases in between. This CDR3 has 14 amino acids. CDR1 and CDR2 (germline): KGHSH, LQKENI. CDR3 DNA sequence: TGTGCCAGCTCACCAGTGGGGGCCCCCGAAAGCGCTTTCTTT. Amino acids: CASSPVGAPESAFF.

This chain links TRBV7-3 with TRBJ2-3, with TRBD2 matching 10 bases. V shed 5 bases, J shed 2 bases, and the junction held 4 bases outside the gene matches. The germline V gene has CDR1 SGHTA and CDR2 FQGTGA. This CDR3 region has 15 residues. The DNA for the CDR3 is TGTGCCAGCAGCCGAGCGGGGGGGCTCACAGATACGCAGTATTTT. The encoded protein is CASSRAGGLTDTQYF.

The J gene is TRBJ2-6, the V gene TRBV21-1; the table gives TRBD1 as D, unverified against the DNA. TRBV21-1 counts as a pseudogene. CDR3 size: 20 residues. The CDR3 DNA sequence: TGTGCCAGCAGCAAAGCGCTAGGGGTAGGACACAGCTCTGGGGCCAACGTCCTGACTTTC. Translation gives CASSKALGVGHSSGANVLTF.

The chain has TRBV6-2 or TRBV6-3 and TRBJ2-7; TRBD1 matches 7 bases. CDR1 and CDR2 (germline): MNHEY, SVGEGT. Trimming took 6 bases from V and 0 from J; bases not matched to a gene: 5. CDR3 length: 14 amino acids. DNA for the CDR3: TGTGCCAGCAGCTGGGGACAGAGCTCCTACGAGCAGTACTTC. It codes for CASSWGQSSYEQYF.

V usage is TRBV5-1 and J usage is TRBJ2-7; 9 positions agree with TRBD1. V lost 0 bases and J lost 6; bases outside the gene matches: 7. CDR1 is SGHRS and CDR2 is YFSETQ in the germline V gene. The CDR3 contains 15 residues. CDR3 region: CASSLVPGQGFEQYF. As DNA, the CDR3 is TGCGCCAGCAGCTTGGTCCCGGGACAGGGATTCGAGCAGTACTTC.

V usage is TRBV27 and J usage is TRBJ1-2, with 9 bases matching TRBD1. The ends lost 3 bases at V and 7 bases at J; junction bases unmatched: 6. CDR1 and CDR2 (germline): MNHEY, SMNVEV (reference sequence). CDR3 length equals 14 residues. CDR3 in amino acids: CASSLSRDRVGYTF. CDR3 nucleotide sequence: TGTGCCAGCAGTTTGTCCCGGGACAGGGTTGGCTACACCTTC.

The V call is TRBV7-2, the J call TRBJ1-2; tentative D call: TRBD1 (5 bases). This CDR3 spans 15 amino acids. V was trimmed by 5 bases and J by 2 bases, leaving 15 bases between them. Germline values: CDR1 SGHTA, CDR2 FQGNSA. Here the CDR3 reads CASSPPGFLNYGYTF. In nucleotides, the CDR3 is TGTGCCAGCAGCCCACCAGGGTTTTTAAACTATGGCTACACCTTC.

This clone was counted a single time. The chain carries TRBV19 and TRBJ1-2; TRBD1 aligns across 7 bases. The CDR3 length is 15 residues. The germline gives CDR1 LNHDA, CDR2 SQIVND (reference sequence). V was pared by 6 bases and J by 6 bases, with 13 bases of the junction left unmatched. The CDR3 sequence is CASRLIDRALDGYTF. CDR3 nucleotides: TGTGCCAGTAGACTAATAGACAGGGCGCTCGATGGCTACACCTTC. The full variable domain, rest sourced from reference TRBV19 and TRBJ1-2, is DGGITQSPKYLFRKEGQNVTLSCEQNLNHDAMYWYRQDPGQGLRLIYYSQIVNDFQKGDIAEGYSVSREKKESFPLTVTSAQKNPTAFYLCASRLIDRALDGYTFGSGTRLTVV.

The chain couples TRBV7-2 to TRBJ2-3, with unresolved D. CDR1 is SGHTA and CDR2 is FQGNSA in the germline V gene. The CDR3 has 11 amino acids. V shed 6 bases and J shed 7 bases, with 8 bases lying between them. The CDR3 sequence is CASRGSYTQYF. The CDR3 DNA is TGTGCCAGCAGGGGCTCTTATACGCAGTATTTT.

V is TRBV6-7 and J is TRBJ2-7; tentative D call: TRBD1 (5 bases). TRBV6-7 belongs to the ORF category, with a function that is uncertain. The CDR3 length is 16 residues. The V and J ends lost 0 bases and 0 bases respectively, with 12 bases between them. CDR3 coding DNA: TGTGCCAGCAGTTACTCTTTGGGGCGGATCTCCTACGAGCAGTACTTC. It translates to CASSYSLGRISYEQYF.

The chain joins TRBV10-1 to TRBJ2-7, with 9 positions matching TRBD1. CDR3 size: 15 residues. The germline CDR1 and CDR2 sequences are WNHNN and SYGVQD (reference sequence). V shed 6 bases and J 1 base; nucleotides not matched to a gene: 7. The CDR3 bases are TGCGCCAGCAGCCCCGGGACAGGGCCATCCTACGAGCAGTACTTC. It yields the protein CASSPGTGPSYEQYF.

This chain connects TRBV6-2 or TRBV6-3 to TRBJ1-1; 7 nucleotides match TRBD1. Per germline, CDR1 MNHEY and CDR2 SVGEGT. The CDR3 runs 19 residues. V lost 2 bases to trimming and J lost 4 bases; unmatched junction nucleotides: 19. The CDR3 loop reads CASSYPDRFPYSSSTEAFF. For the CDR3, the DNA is TGTGCCAGCAGTTACCCGGACAGGTTCCCTTACTCCTCCAGCACTGAAGCTTTCTTT.

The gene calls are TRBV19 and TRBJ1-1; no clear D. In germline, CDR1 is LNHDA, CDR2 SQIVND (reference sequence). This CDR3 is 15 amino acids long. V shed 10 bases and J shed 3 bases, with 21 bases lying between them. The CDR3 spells CATPEEAFAHTEAFF. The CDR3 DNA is TGTGCCACTCCCGAGGAAGCTTTCGCGCACACTGAAGCTTTCTTT.

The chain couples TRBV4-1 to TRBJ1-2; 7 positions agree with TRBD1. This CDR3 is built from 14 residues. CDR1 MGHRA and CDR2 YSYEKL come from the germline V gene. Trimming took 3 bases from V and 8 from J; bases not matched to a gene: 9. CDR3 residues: CASSHPDRVNGYTF. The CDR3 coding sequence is TGCGCCAGCAGCCACCCCGACAGGGTCAACGGCTACACCTTC.

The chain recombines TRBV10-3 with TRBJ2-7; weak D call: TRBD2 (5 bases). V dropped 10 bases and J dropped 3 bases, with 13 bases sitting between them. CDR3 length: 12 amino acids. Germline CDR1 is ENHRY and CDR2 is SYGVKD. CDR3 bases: TGTGCCAGCCGGGATCGTAACTACGAGCAGTACTTC. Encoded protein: CASRDRNYEQYF.

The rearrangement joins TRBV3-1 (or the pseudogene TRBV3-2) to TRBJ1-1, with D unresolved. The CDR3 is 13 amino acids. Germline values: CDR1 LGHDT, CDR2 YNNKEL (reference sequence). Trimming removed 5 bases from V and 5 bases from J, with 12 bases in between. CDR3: CASSYTRTTEAFF. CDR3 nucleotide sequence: TGTGCCAGCAGCTATACACGGACTACTGAAGCTTTCTTT.

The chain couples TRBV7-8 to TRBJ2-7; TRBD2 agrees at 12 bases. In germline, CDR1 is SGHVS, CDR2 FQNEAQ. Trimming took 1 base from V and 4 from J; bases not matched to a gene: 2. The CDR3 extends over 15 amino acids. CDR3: CASSLGLAGVYEQYF. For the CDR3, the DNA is TGTGCCAGCAGCTTAGGACTAGCGGGGGTATACGAGCAGTACTTC.

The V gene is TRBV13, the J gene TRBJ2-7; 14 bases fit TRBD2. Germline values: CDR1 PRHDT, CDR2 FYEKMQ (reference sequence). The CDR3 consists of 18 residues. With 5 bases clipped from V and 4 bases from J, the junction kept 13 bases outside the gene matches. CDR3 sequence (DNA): TGTGCCAGCAGCCTATACCTTAACGGACTAGCGGGGGGTTACGAGCAGTACTTC. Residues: CASSLYLNGLAGGYEQYF. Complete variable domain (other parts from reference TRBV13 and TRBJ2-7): AAGVIQSPRHLIKEKRETATLKCYPIPRHDTVYWYQQGPGQDPQFLISFYEKMQSDKGSIPDRFSAQQFSDYHSELNMSSLELGDSALYFCASSLYLNGLAGGYEQYFGPGTRLTVT.

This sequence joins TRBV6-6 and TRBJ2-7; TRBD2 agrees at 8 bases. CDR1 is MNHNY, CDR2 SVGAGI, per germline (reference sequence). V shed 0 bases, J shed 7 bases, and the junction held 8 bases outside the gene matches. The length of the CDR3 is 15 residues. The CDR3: CASSYSGGGPSEQYF. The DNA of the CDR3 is TGTGCCAGCAGTTACTCGGGCGGGGGGCCCTCGGAGCAGTACTTC.

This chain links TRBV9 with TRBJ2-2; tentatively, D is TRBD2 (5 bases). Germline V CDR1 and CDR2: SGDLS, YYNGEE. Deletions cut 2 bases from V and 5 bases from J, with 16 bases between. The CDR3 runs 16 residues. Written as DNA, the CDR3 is TGTGCCAGCAGCGTTCTCAGCGGATTATCTACCGGGGAGCTGTTTTTT. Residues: CASSVLSGLSTGELFF.

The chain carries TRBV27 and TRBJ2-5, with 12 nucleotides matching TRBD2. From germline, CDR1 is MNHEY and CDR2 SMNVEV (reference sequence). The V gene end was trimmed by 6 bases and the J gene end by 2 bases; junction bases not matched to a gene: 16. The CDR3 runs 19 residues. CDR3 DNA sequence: TGTGCCAGCAGGCCTCGTAGGGCTAGCGGGGGGGCCTTTCAAGAGACCCAGTACTTC. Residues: CASRPRRASGGAFQETQYF.